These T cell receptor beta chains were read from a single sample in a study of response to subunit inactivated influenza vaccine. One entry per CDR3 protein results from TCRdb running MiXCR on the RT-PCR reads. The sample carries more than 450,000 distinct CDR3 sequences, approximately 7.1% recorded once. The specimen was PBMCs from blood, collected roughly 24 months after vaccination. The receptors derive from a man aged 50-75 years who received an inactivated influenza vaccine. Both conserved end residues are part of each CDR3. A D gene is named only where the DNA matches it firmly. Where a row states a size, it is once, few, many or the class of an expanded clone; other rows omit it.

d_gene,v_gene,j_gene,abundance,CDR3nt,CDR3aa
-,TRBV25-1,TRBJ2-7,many,TGTGCCAGCAGTGAATCAGAGGTTTCCACCTACGAGCAGTACTTC,CASSESEVSTYEQYF
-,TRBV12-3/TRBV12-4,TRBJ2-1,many,TGTGCCAGCAGCAAAACAGGGTACGGCACTGAGCAGTTCTTC,CASSKTGYGTEQFF
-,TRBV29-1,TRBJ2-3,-,TGCAGCGTTGAAGGACATGTCAGGCGATCCACAGATACGCAGTATTTT,CSVEGHVRRSTDTQYF
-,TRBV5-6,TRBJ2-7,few,TGTGCCAGCAGTCACCAAGGGGAAGGCTACGAGCAGTACTTC,CASSHQGEGYEQYF
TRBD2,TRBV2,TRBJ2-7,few,TGTGCCAGCAGGCTACTAGCGGGAGGGACCTACGAGCAGTACTTC,CASRLLAGGTYEQYF
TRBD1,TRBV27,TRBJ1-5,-,TGTGCCAGCAGTATTGGACAGGGGTATCAGCCCCAGCATTTT,CASSIGQGYQPQHF
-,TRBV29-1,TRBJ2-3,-,TGCAGCGTTGGAAGGGCCAGCGCAGATACGCAGTATTTT,CSVGRASADTQYF
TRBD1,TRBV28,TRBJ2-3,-,TGTGCCAGCAGTGACGGGACAGTCTCTAGCACAGATACGCAGTATTTT,CASSDGTVSSTDTQYF
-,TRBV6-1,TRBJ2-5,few,TGTGCCAGCACCCCCGGGCCAGTGGAGACCCAGTACTTC,CASTPGPVETQYF
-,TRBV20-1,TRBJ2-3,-,TGCAGTGCTAGTTCCGGGAGTGCCGCAGATACGCAGTATTTT,CSASSGSAADTQYF
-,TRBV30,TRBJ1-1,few,TGTGCCTGGAGTGGTCAGGGCGGGGGCACTGAAGCTTTCTTT,CAWSGQGGGTEAFF
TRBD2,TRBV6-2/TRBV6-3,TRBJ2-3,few,TGTGCCAGCAGTCTCCTCGAGCGGGATATATCTAGCACAGATACGCAGTATTTT,CASSLLERDISSTDTQYF
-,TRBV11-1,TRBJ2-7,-,TGTGCCAGCAGCGCCTTACAGGGATACGAGCAGTACTTC,CASSALQGYEQYF
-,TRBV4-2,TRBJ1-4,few,TGTGCCAGCAGCCAGGGTTACGGTCCTGGAAAACTGTTTTTT,CASSQGYGPGKLFF
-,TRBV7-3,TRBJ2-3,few,TGTGCCAGCAGCCAAGACATAGACAATACGCAGTATTTT,CASSQDIDNTQYF
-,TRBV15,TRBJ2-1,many,TGTGCCACCAGCAAAGAAAGGGGGGCTGAGCAGTTCTTC,CATSKERGAEQFF
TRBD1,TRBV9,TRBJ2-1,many,TGTGCCAGCAGCCCGAGGACAGGAGTTTCCTACAATGAGCAGTTCTTC,CASSPRTGVSYNEQFF
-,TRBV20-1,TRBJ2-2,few,TGCAGTGCTAGCGGGGTTGTTACCGGGGAGCTGTTTTTT,CSASGVVTGELFF
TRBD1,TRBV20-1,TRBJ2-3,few,TGCAGTGCTAGAGATCCTAGGACAGGGATGACAGATACGCAGTATTTT,CSARDPRTGMTDTQYF
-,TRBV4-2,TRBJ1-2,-,TGTGCCAGCAGCCAAGATCCGGAGGTGGTCTATGGCTACACCTTC,CASSQDPEVVYGYTF
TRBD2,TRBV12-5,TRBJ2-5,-,TGTGCTAGTGGATGGGGTAGCGGGGGACGAGAGACCCAGTACTTC,CASGWGSGGRETQYF
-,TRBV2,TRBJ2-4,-,TGTGCCAGCAGTGAAGCCAGGGACGCAAACATTCAGTACTTC,CASSEARDANIQYF
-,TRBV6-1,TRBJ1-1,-,TGTGCCAGCGAAACGGAACCGAACACTGAAGCTTTCTTT,CASETEPNTEAFF
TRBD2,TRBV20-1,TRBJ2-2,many,TGCAGTGCTAGAGACCTCTTGGCGGGAGGTTACACCGGGGAGCTGTTTTTT,CSARDLLAGGYTGELFF
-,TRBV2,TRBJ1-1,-,TGTGCCAGCAGTGCGGCATTGAACACTGAAGCTTTCTTT,CASSAALNTEAFF
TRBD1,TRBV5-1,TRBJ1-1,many,TGCGCCAGCAGCTTGGCAGGGGGCGATGTCTTTGGTCCTGAAGCTTTCTTT,CASSLAGGDVFGPEAFF
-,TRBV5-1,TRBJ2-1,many,TGCGCCAGCAGCTTGGCCGAACAGCGACCCAACAATGAGCAGTTCTTC,CASSLAEQRPNNEQFF
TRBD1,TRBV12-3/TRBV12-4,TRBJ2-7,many,TGTGCCAGCAGTTTAGCAAGGGACAGCGGCGACGAGCAGTACTTC,CASSLARDSGDEQYF
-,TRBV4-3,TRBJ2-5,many,TGCGCCAGCAGCCAAGATGGACTTGGAGCGATCCAAGAGACCCAGTACTTC,CASSQDGLGAIQETQYF
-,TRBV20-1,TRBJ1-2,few,TGCAGTGCTAGTCCATCTAATACGTATGGCTACACCTTC,CSASPSNTYGYTF
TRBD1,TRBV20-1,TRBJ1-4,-,TGCAGTGCTTCGGGACAGGCTAATGAAAAACTGTTTTTT,CSASGQANEKLFF
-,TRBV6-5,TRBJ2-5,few,TGTGCCAGCAGTTACAGAGAGGGAGAGACCCAGTACTTC,CASSYREGETQYF
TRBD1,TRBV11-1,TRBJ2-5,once,TGTGCCAGCAGCTTCCACGGGACAGGAGAGACCCAGTACTTC,CASSFHGTGETQYF
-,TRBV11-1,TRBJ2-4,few,TGTGCCAGCAGCGCGGCCGGGACGCAATATGGAGCCAAAAACATTCAGTACTTC,CASSAAGTQYGAKNIQYF
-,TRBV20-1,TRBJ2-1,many,TGCAGTGCTAGAGATTTGGAGGGCCGCTACAATGAGCAGTTCTTC,CSARDLEGRYNEQFF
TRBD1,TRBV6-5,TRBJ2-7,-,TGTGCCAGCAGTTACGGGACAGGGGGTGGCGAGCAGTACTTC,CASSYGTGGGEQYF
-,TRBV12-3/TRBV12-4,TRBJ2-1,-,TGTGCCAGCAGTTTTCGGGGGAGCAATGAGCAGTTCTTC,CASSFRGSNEQFF
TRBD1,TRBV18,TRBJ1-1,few,TGTGCCAGCTCACCGGGACAGGGGGTCACTGAAGCTTTCTTT,CASSPGQGVTEAFF
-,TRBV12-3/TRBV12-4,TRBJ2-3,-,TGTGCCAGCAGCCGGCTGGTCCGTGATACGCAGTATTTT,CASSRLVRDTQYF
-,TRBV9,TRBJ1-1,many,TGTGCCGGACACCCGGGTGGGTACACTGAAGCTTTCTTT,CAGHPGGYTEAFF
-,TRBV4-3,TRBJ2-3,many,TGCGCCAGCAGCCGACACCGGGAGAGGGTGGATACGCAGTATTTT,CASSRHRERVDTQYF
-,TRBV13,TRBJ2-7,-,TGTGCCAGCAGCTTAGGAACTCCCGGATACGGCGAGCAGTACTTC,CASSLGTPGYGEQYF